Below, 7 T cell receptor beta chains from the same sample are listed, as sequenced in a study of identical twins. TCRdb reanalysed the 5' RACE reads using MiXCR and keeps one entry per CDR3 protein. Of 650,000 to 750,000 distinct CDR3 sequences listed, around 21% are singletons. The same data also contributed to another study, on T cells expressing NK-cell markers.

Sequenced input: PBMCs. Receptors were obtained from a woman aged 18 to 35 in good health.

In its sample, this clonotype was seen many times. V is TRBV20-1 and J is TRBJ2-4, with D possibly matching TRBD2 (6 bases). CDR3 length: 12 amino acids. The germline V gene encodes CDR1 DFQATT and CDR2 SNEGSKA (reference sequence). Trimming removed 6 bases from V and 7 bases from J, with 13 bases in between. The CDR3 loop is CSAREGTNIQYF. As DNA, the CDR3 is TGCAGTGCCCGTGAGGGGACTAACATTCAGTACTTC.

This clonotype appeared a single time. The J gene is TRBJ1-1, the V gene TRBV3-1; D not certain. CDR1 is LGHDT, CDR2 YNNKEL, per germline (reference sequence). This CDR3 region has 14 residues. V gave up 0 bases and J gave up 4 bases, with 9 bases separating them. Here the CDR3 DNA reads TGTGCCAGCAGCCAAGATGAGTGGGGCACTGAAGCTTTCTTT. As protein: CASSQDEWGTEAFF.

The chain has TRBV10-1 and TRBJ2-4; the D gene is possibly TRBD1 (5 bases). The V end was cut by 7 bases, the J end by 1 base, with 17 bases between. The CDR3 covers 16 residues. Germline CDR1 and CDR2: WNHNN and SYGVQD (reference sequence). CDR3 sequence reads: CASMGREFLAKNIQYF. The CDR3 DNA reads TGCGCCAGCATGGGCAGGGAATTTTTGGCCAAAAACATTCAGTACTTC.

With regard to this clonotype: At one of its ends the junction is not consistent with the germline gene, which may arise from a read error. This sequence joins TRBV7-8 and TRBJ2-2; TRBD2 aligns across 10 bases. This CDR3 spans 16 amino acids. The germline V gene encodes CDR1 SGHVS and CDR2 FQNEAQ. Here the CDR3 DNA reads TGCGCCAGCAGCTTGCTAGCGGGAGCGAACACCGGGGAGCTGTTTTTT. It yields the protein CASSLLAGANTGELFF.

This clonotype was found a few times. The chain links TRBV5-1 to TRBJ2-3; D is uncertain. The CDR3 runs 15 residues. V dropped 3 bases and J dropped 3 bases, with 14 bases sitting between them. Looked up from germline, CDR1 is SGHRS and CDR2 is YFSETQ. The CDR3 DNA sequence: TGCGCCAGCAGCTGGCCCCGGTGGGGTACAGATACGCAGTATTTT. Its protein product is CASSWPRWGTDTQYF.

This clonotype has just a few counts. The rearrangement joins TRBV3-1 to TRBJ2-1; TRBD2 matches at 9 bases. V lost 1 base to trimming and J lost 4 bases; unmatched junction nucleotides: 5. This CDR3 contains 16 residues. Per germline, CDR1 LGHDT and CDR2 YNNKEL (reference sequence). CDR3 sequence: CASSQVQRGAYNEQFF. Here the CDR3 DNA reads TGTGCCAGCAGCCAAGTCCAGCGGGGGGCGTACAATGAGCAGTTCTTC.

This chain connects TRBV29-1 to TRBJ1-2; D not certain. Germline V lookup: CDR1 SQVTM, CDR2 ANQGSEA. CDR3 length: 13 amino acids. V lost 5 bases and J lost 4, with 14 bases in between. CDR3 residues: CSVLDRGGYGYTF. DNA for the CDR3: TGCAGCGTTCTAGATCGCGGCGGCTATGGCTACACCTTC.